This TCR beta chain emerged from a study of control samples from healthy donors and cancer patients (dated by TCRdb to about 2020). Via the germline V gene (reference sequence), CDR1 is SEHNR and CDR2 FQNEAQ. V is pared back by 5 bases and J by 6 bases, with 13 bases lying between the germline termini. There are 13 amino acids in the CDR3, from cysteine to phenylalanine inclusive. Only the CDR3 part of the read is kept: 39 bases, read in frame from the first base. Remarks on this clone: Its cognate antigen has yet to be identified. No base quality values were provided; no much bigger clone lies one nucleotide off.

Library preparation was by the immunoSEQ multiplex PCR assay. Drawn from immuneACCESS, this table holds only the in-frame rearrangements with V and J called that TCRdb kept. Clones are partly lost; checked studies trace under half to an unresolved V gene and leave the rest unexplained. In all, the sample holds about 71,000 clones, and roughly nine tenths of those were seen once. About a fifth of the sample goes to the ten largest clones. Rearrangement joined TRBV7-9 to TRBJ1-1; the D gene lacks a confident call. The source material was PBMCs. This TCR was sampled from a man aged 55 to 70 with lung cancer. Read as DNA, the sequence is TGTGCCAGCAGCCAGGCTGGAGGCGCTGAAGCTTTCTTT. This sequence encodes CASSQAGGAEAFF.